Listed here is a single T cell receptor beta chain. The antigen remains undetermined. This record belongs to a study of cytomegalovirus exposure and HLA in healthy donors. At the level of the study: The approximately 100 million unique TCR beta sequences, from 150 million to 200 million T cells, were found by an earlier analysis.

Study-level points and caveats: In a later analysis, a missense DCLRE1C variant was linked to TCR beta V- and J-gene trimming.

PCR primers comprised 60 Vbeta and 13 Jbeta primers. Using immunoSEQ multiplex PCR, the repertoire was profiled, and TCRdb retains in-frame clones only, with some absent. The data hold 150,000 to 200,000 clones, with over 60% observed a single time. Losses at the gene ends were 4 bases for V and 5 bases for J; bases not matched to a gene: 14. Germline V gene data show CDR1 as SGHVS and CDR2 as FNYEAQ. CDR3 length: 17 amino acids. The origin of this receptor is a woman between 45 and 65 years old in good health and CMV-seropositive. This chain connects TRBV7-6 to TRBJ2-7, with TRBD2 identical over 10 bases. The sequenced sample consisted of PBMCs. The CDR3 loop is CASSYGAASGSPNEQYF. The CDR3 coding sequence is TGTGCCAGCAGCTATGGCGCGGCTAGCGGGAGTCCCAACGAGCAGTACTTC.